What follows are 24 T cell receptor beta chains derived from one specimen sequenced in a study of graft-versus-host responses after intestinal transplantation. These receptors have no identified antigens. The method was immunoSEQ multiplex PCR; TCRdb's version includes in-frame clones alone and lacks a portion of them. The profile covers about 90,000 clones, with approximately 92% appearing a single time and over 0.3% taken by the ten largest. The sequenced sample was unstimulated CD4+ T cells sorted from spleen or lymph node cells, obtained before intestinal transplant. These receptors were collected from a human donor who received an intestinal transplant.

V and J are TRBV6-5 and TRBJ2-7, with 7 bases that match TRBD1. This CDR3 has 14 residues. Germline V gene sequence: CDR1 MNHEY, CDR2 SVGAGI. After removal of 5 bases from V and 4 bases from J, the junction contained 8 bases not matched to a gene. CDR3 sequence (DNA): TGTGCCAGCAGTGAAGAGGGGGCGCGGTACGAGCAGTACTTC. This codes for CASSEEGARYEQYF.

This chain connects TRBV2 to TRBJ2-3; D uncertain. The CDR3 is made up of 12 amino acids. CDR1 and CDR2 (germline): SNHLY, FYNNEI. V was clipped by 6 bases and J by 4 bases, with 8 bases between them. The CDR3 region is CASRKGSDTQYF. The CDR3 region has the DNA TGTGCCAGCAGGAAAGGATCAGATACGCAGTATTTT.

The chain uses TRBV4-1 and TRBJ2-7; D possibly corresponds to TRBD2 (6 bases). CDR1 is MGHRA, CDR2 YSYEKL, per germline. Trimming removed 2 bases at V and 2 bases at J, with 16 bases between. This CDR3 is built from 16 residues. The CDR3 DNA reads as TGCGCCAGCAGCCAAAACTTGCCGGGACTTACCTACGAGCAGTACTTC. Translated, it gives CASSQNLPGLTYEQYF.

The V call is TRBV5-1, the J call TRBJ1-2; D might be TRBD1 (5 bases). This CDR3 is built from 15 residues. V was pared by 4 bases and J by 3 bases, with 16 bases between. Germline V gene data show CDR1 as SGHRS and CDR2 as YFSETQ. CDR3 region: CASSLGQSFYYGYTF. The CDR3 nucleotides read TGCGCCAGCAGCCTAGGACAATCCTTTTACTATGGCTACACCTTC.

The chain recombines TRBV10-1 with TRBJ1-2; TRBD1 is a possible D gene (6 bases). The V end lost 9 bases, the J end lost 7 bases, and 27 bases lay between the germline ends. CDR1 and CDR2 from the germline V gene are WNHNN and SYGVQD (reference sequence). The CDR3 is 16 amino acids. CDR3 region: CASPLIPGHPTVGYTF. The CDR3 DNA follows: TGCGCCAGTCCACTTATACCGGGACACCCTACAGTTGGCTACACCTTC.

The chain links TRBV6-5 to TRBJ1-2; 9 nucleotides match TRBD1. Trimming took 6 bases from V and 7 from J; bases not matched to a gene: 9. The length of the CDR3 is 14 residues. CDR1 and CDR2 from the germline V gene are MNHEY and SVGAGI. CDR3 residues: CASSYGGTGSGYTF. In nucleotides, the CDR3 is TGTGCCAGCAGCTACGGGGGGACAGGGAGTGGCTACACCTTC.

This rearrangement joins TRBV19 to TRBJ2-5; 8 bases align to TRBD2. The J call may be mistaken, given a closer DNA end match to TRBJ2-7. The CDR3 totals 16 residues. The germline V gene encodes CDR1 LNHDA and CDR2 SQIVND (reference sequence). Here the CDR3 DNA reads TGTGCCAGTAGTACTACAGGGACTAGTTTCTCCTACGAGCAGTACTTC. This translates into CASSTTGTSFSYEQYF.

This sequence joins TRBV6-5 and TRBJ1-2; 9 nucleotides line up with TRBD1. CDR3 size: 15 residues. CDR1 and CDR2 (germline): MNHEY, SVGAGI. V was clipped by 0 bases and J by 4 bases; unmatched bases: 3. CDR3 region: CASSYSLGQGYGYTF. The CDR3 coding sequence is TGTGCCAGCAGTTACTCGTTGGGACAGGGCTATGGCTACACCTTC.

On this clone itself: The same CDR3 can be traced to other DNA sequences in this sample. This chain connects TRBV5-1 to TRBJ2-3; no definite D call. V was clipped by 5 bases and J by 0 bases, with 7 bases between them. The CDR3 has 13 amino acids. Germline CDR1 reads SGHRS; CDR2 reads YFSETQ. CDR3 region: CASRPISTDTQYF. The CDR3 nucleotides read TGCGCCAGCAGACCTATTAGCACAGATACGCAGTATTTT.

The rearrangement links TRBV2 to TRBJ2-3; D perhaps matches TRBD2 (5 bases). Trimming cost V 1 base and J 5 bases, with 16 bases left between them. The germline gives CDR1 SNHLY, CDR2 FYNNEI. CDR3 length: 16 amino acids. The CDR3 DNA is TGTGCCAGCAGTGAAGTCCGGGGTAGGTTGGGAGATACGCAGTATTTT. This sequence encodes CASSEVRGRLGDTQYF. The full variable domain, in which reference TRBV2 and TRBJ2-3 provide the parts outside the CDR3, is EPEVTQTPSHQVTQMGQEVILRCVPISNHLYFYWYRQILGQKVEFLVSFYNNEISEKSEIFDDQFSVERPDGSNFTLKIRSTKLEDSAMYFCASSEVRGRLGDTQYFGPGTRLTVL.

The chain has TRBV19 and TRBJ1-5; D ambiguous. Trimming took 1 base from V and 5 from J, leaving 12 bases between them. This CDR3 spans 15 amino acids. Germline V CDR1 and CDR2: LNHDA, SQIVND (reference sequence). The CDR3 nucleotides read TGTGCCAGTAGTATAGCAGAGGGATTTTATCAGCCCCAGCATTTT. Encoded protein: CASSIAEGFYQPQHF. The whole variable domain, filled in from reference TRBV19 and TRBJ1-5, reads DGGITQSPKYLFRKEGQNVTLSCEQNLNHDAMYWYRQDPGQGLRLIYYSQIVNDFQKGDIAEGYSVSREKKESFPLTVTSAQKNPTAFYLCASSIAEGFYQPQHFGDGTRLSIL.

This sequence joins TRBV5-1 and TRBJ2-7, with 8 bases that match TRBD2. Germline lookup yields CDR1 SGHRS and CDR2 YFSETQ. CDR3 length: 15 amino acids. V shed 4 bases and J 5 bases; nucleotides not matched to a gene: 11. The CDR3 here is CASSHIGTSLHEQYF. DNA of the CDR3: TGCGCCAGCAGCCATATCGGGACTAGTCTCCACGAGCAGTACTTC.

V usage is TRBV18 and J usage is TRBJ2-7; D possibly matches TRBD1 or TRBD2 (5 bases each). V lost 4 bases and J 0 bases, leaving 16 bases between the germline ends. CDR3 length: 16 residues. From germline, CDR1 is KGHSH and CDR2 LQKENI. The CDR3 loop is CASSQPGPVSSYEQYF. CDR3 bases: TGTGCCAGCTCACAACCGGGACCCGTGAGCTCCTACGAGCAGTACTTC.

V usage is TRBV6-5 and J usage is TRBJ1-4, with 7 bases that match TRBD1. The ends lost 4 bases at V and 3 bases at J; junction bases unmatched: 5. This CDR3 is built from 15 residues. Germline V gene sequence: CDR1 MNHEY, CDR2 SVGAGI. This chain's CDR3 is CASSSTGFSNEKLFF. CDR3 nucleotide sequence: TGTGCCAGCAGTTCGACAGGGTTCTCTAATGAAAAACTGTTTTTT.

The gene calls are TRBV2 and TRBJ1-1, with 9 positions matching TRBD1. J was trimmed by 5 bases and V by 7 bases; bases with no gene match: 5. The CDR3 is made up of 13 amino acids. Per the germline V gene, CDR1 is SNHLY and CDR2 is FYNNEI. The CDR3 region is CASTADRGTEAFF. The CDR3 region has the DNA TGTGCCAGCACCGCGGACAGGGGAACTGAAGCTTTCTTT.

V and J are TRBV7-6 and TRBJ2-3, with 12 bases identical to TRBD2. V shed 5 bases, J shed 0 bases, and the junction held 6 bases outside the gene matches. Per germline, CDR1 SGHVS and CDR2 FNYEAQ. The CDR3 consists of 17 residues. The CDR3 reads CASSPVGLAGSTDTQYF. CDR3 nucleotides: TGTGCCAGCAGCCCCGTAGGACTAGCGGGAAGCACAGATACGCAGTATTTT.

The V and J genes are TRBV7-9 and TRBJ1-1; a weak D match, TRBD1 (6 bases). The CDR3 sequence is 12 residues long. Germline loops: CDR1 SEHNR, CDR2 FQNEAQ (reference sequence). V was trimmed by 5 bases and J by 7 bases, leaving 11 bases between them. The CDR3 DNA follows: TGTGCCAGCAGCCTACAGGGAATTGAAGCTTTCTTT. It specifies CASSLQGIEAFF.

The gene calls are TRBV7-9 and TRBJ2-7; D is perhaps TRBD1 or TRBD2 (5 bases each). Germline loops: CDR1 SEHNR, CDR2 FQNEAQ (reference sequence). V shed 3 bases and J shed 0 bases, with 21 bases lying between them. This CDR3 is 18 amino acids long. The CDR3 nucleotides read TGTGCCAGCAGCTTCTTTGGGCAAGGGGACCTCGACTCCTACGAGCAGTACTTC. This gives the protein CASSFFGQGDLDSYEQYF.

V and J are TRBV15 and TRBJ1-1; TRBD1 matches 7 bases. The CDR3 extends over 16 amino acids. V gave up 0 bases and J gave up 4 bases; unmatched junction bases: 8. The germline gives CDR1 LNHNV, CDR2 YYDKDF (reference sequence). CDR3 loop: CATSRDRRAGGTEAFF. The CDR3, as DNA: TGTGCCACCAGCAGAGATCGGAGGGCAGGGGGCACTGAAGCTTTCTTT.

The chain couples TRBV30 to TRBJ2-1; D not resolved. Germline values: CDR1 GTSNPN, CDR2 SVGIG (reference sequence). V was cut by 1 base and J by 6 bases, with 4 bases left in between. This CDR3 has 11 amino acids. The CDR3 sequence: CAWSAFNEQFF. CDR3 DNA: TGTGCCTGGAGTGCATTCAATGAGCAGTTCTTC.

The rearrangement uses TRBV7-6 and TRBJ1-4; 9 positions agree with TRBD1. Germline trimming cut 3 bases from V and 4 bases from J; bases unmatched to any gene: 12. This CDR3 has 18 amino acids. Germline V gives CDR1 SGHVS, CDR2 FNYEAQ. The CDR3 nucleotides are TGTGCCAGCAGCTTGGATCCCCCGGGACAGGGCTTTAATGAAAAACTGTTTTTT. Its translation is CASSLDPPGQGFNEKLFF.

This sequence joins TRBV7-9 and TRBJ1-6; D is perhaps TRBD1 (6 bases). Per the germline V gene, CDR1 is SEHNR and CDR2 is FQNEAQ (reference sequence). The V gene lost 3 bases and the J gene lost 4 bases, with 10 bases spanning the gap. CDR3 length equals 15 residues. CDR3 in amino acids: CASSFGTTYNSPLHF. CDR3 nucleotides: TGTGCCAGCAGCTTCGGGACAACTTATAATTCACCCCTCCACTTT.

This rearrangement joins TRBV10-1 to TRBJ2-3, with 14 bases that match TRBD2. The germline V gene has CDR1 WNHNN and CDR2 SYGVQD (reference sequence). This CDR3 contains 17 residues. V was clipped by 7 bases and J by 1 base; unmatched bases: 7. The CDR3 nucleotides are TGCGCCAGCACGGGACTAGCGGGAGCTGGAGGCACAGATACGCAGTATTTT. It codes for CASTGLAGAGGTDTQYF.

This chain connects TRBV7-2 to TRBJ2-7; 10 bases fit TRBD2. Germline CDR1 and CDR2: SGHTA and FQGNSA. This CDR3 is 16 amino acids long. V trimming: 2 bases; J trimming: 5 bases; junction bases outside the gene matches: 9. The CDR3: CASSLRLAGARDEQYF. CDR3 in DNA: TGTGCCAGCAGCTTAAGGCTAGCGGGAGCAAGGGACGAGCAGTACTTC.